This T cell receptor (beta chain) was recorded in a study of cytomegalovirus exposure and HLA in healthy donors. Overall study results and limits: Rarity characterized most TCR sequences, yet some public TCRs appeared in many donors. Some TCR beta chains (roughly 150 of them) were listed as cytomegalovirus-associated. Reportedly, cytomegalovirus status was diagnosed with high sensitivity and specificity.

The donors were in the roughly 110-subject validation cohort; that cohort was separate from the 666-subject first cohort. Produced via immunoSEQ multiplex PCR; TCRdb's table is partial and in-frame only. This table holds about 330,000 clones, roughly 85% found once. This clone showed up just once. Its cognate antigen is unknown. The CDR3 covers 23 residues. Germline V gene lookup returns CDR1 LNHNV and CDR2 YYDKDF (reference sequence). J gave up 3 bases and V 0 bases, and 27 bases lay outside the gene matches. V gene TRBV15 combines with J gene TRBJ2-7, with TRBD2 matching 9 bases. The TCR sequence derives from a woman between 18 and 29 years old in good health and CMV-seronegative. The sequenced material came from PBMCs. The CDR3 bases are TGTGCCACCAGCAGAGAGGGGGGGAGGATGGCGACTAGCGGCCCTGGAGCCTTCTACGAGCAGTACTTC. Protein sequence: CATSREGGRMATSGPGAFYEQYF. The full variable domain, with the rest looked up from reference TRBV15 and TRBJ2-7, is DAMVIQNPRYQVTQFGKPVTLSCSQTLNHNVMYWYQQKSSQAPKLLFHYYDKDFNNEADTPDNFQSRRPNTSFCFLDIRSPGLGDTAMYLCATSREGGRMATSGPGAFYEQYFGPGTRLTVT.